This T cell receptor beta chain was sequenced for a study of shared clonotypes between healthy human individuals. It was CD45RO-negative cells, positively selected for CCR7, that made up naive CD8 cells, with terminally differentiated effector memory CD45RA+ cells excluded. Libraries were prepared by immunoSEQ multiplex PCR; TCRdb keeps only in-frame clonotypes and omits some of them. Here the sample spans around 650,000 clones, roughly 95% being singletons. CDR1 is MDHEN, CDR2 SYDVKM, per germline. With V trimmed by 8 bases and J by 0 bases, 6 bases remained unmatched. The CDR3 is 14 amino acids. The sequenced material came from naive CD8+ T cells sorted from blood. The sequence was obtained from a woman aged 30 to 39 in good health. The genes are TRBV28 and TRBJ2-7; 8 nucleotides align to TRBD1. The CDR3 loop reads CASSQGALSYEQYF. The CDR3 DNA reads TGTGCCAGCTCGCAGGGGGCACTCTCCTACGAGCAGTACTTC.